The clone carrying this TCR beta chain was seen more than once but under ten times. The data are from a study of OX40 agonist ivuxolimab in advanced cancers. For the study at large: At doses from 0.01 to 10 mg/kg, patients were given intravenous ivuxolimab every 2 weeks. Three patients responded partially, comprising one with hepatocellular carcinoma and two with cutaneous melanoma.

The germline V gene has CDR1 MGHRA and CDR2 YSYEKL. The CDR3 is 16 residues long. V was pared by 5 bases and J by 7 bases, with 11 bases of the junction left unmatched. Clones were read by immunoSEQ multiplex PCR, and TCRdb kept only the in-frame ones, dropping some. The profile shows tens of thousands of clones, roughly 86% of them singletons. This TCR was sampled from an adult with an advanced solid tumor such as melanoma, head and neck, liver or kidney cancer. The chain couples TRBV4-1 to TRBJ2-1, with 10 bases fitting TRBD1. This sample comprised CD4+ or CD8+ T cells sorted from blood, obtained in a trial of the OX40 agonist ivuxolimab. CDR3 nucleotide sequence: TGCGCCAGCAGCTTCCGACCCGGGACAGGGGTTAATGAGCAGTTCTTC. Amino acid sequence: CASSFRPGTGVNEQFF.